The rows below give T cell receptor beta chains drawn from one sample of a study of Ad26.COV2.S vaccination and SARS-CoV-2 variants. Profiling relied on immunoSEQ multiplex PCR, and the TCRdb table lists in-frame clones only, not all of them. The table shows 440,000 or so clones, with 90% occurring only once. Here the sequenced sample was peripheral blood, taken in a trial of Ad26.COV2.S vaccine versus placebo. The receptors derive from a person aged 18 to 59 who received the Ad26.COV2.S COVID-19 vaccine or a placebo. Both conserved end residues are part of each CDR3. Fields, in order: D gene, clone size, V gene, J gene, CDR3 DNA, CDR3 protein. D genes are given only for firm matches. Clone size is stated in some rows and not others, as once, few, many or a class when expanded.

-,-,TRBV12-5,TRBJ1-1,TGTGCTAGTGCCCTGGAGGTGGGGACTGAAGCTTTCTTT,CASALEVGTEAFF
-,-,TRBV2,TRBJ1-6,TGTGCCAGCAGGAGTCAGGGTGGTTCACCCCTCCACTTT,CASRSQGGSPLHF
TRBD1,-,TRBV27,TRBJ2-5,TGTGCCAGCAGTGAAACAGGGGGCGGACGATTGGCCCCCAAGATGACCCAGTACTTC,CASSETGGGRLAPKMTQYF
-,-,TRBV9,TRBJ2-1,TGTGCCAGCAGCGAGGTCGGAAGGTTAAGCTCCTACAATGAGCAGTTCTTC,CASSEVGRLSSYNEQFF
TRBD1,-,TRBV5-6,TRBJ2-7,TGTGCCAGCAGCGTGTTTGGACAGGGGGCGGCTGACTACGAGCAGTACTTC,CASSVFGQGAADYEQYF
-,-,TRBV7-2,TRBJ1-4,TGTGCCAGCAGCTTAGCGGGGAGCCTTGGTGAAAAACTGTTTTTT,CASSLAGSLGEKLFF
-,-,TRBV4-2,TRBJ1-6,TGTGCCAGCAGCCAAGTAGTCGGCGGGAGCCCAGAGGATTCACCCCTCCACTTT,CASSQVVGGSPEDSPLHF
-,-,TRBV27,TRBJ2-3,TGTGCCAGCAGTTTTCTAGGGGCGGGGTACATCACAGATACGCAGTATTTT,CASSFLGAGYITDTQYF
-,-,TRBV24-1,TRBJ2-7,TGTGCCACCAGTGATAATTACGAGCAGTACTTC,CATSDNYEQYF
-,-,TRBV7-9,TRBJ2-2,TGTGCCAGCAGCTCCAGCCCCGGGACCGGGGAGCTGTTTTTT,CASSSSPGTGELFF
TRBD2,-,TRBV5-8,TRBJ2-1,TGTGCCAGCAGCTTGGTAGGACTAGCGGGACACAATGAGCAGTTCTTC,CASSLVGLAGHNEQFF
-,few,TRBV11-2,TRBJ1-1,TGTGCCAGCAGCTCTACGGGAGCGGACACTGAAGCTTTCTTT,CASSSTGADTEAFF
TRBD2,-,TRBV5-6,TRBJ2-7,TGTGCCAGCAACCCGGCGGGAGTAGCGGGTCACGAGCAGTACTTC,CASNPAGVAGHEQYF
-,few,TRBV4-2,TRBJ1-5,TGTGCCAGCAGCCAGAACAGGGATCAGCCCCAGCATTTT,CASSQNRDQPQHF
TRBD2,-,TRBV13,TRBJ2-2,TGTGCCAGCAGCCCCGGGACTAGCGGATACGAAAACACCGGGGAGCTGTTTTTT,CASSPGTSGYENTGELFF
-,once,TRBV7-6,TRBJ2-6,TGTGCCAGCAGCTTAGGGGCGACCGGGGCCAACGTCCTGACTTTC,CASSLGATGANVLTF
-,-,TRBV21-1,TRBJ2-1,TGTGCCAGCAGTACACAGGGTTTTTTTTACAATGAGCAGTTCTTC,CASSTQGFFYNEQFF
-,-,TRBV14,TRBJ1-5,TGTGCCAGCAGCCGATACGGACAGATCACCCATCAGCCCCAGCATTTT,CASSRYGQITHQPQHF
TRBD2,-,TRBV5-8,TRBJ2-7,TGTGCCAGCAGCCGCCTTAGCGGGGGTGCCTACGAGCAGTACTTC,CASSRLSGGAYEQYF
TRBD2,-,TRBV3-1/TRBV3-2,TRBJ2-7,TGTGCCAGCAGGCGGGAGGGCCCCAATCGCGAGCAGTACTTC,CASRREGPNREQYF
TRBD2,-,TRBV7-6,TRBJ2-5,TGTGCCAGCAGCTTACTCGCGGGAGTTTCAGGACAAGAGACCCAGTACTTC,CASSLLAGVSGQETQYF
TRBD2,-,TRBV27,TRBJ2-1,TGTGCCAGCAGAATATCTAGCGGAGGCTACAATGAGCAGTTCTTC,CASRISSGGYNEQFF
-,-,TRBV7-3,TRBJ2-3,TGTGCCAGCAGCAAGGGAATTAGCACAGATACGCAGTATTTT,CASSKGISTDTQYF
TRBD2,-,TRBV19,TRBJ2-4,TGTGCCAGTAGTTCTAGCGGCAAAAACATTCAGTACTTC,CASSSSGKNIQYF
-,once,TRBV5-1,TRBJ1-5,TGCGCCAGCAGCTTGCTAGGGGCGGTCGGTCAGCCCCAGCATTTT,CASSLLGAVGQPQHF
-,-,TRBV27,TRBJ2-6,TGTGCCAGCAGTTTCAAATCTGGGGCCAACGTCCTGACTTTC,CASSFKSGANVLTF
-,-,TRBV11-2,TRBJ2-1,TGTGCCAGCAGCTTCGGGGGCCCTGGACAGTTCTTC,CASSFGGPGQFF